This TCR beta chain was sequenced in a study of shared clonotypes between healthy human individuals. Each subset's genomic DNA was split evenly across several immunoSEQ plates. Measured with immunoSEQ multiplex PCR; TCRdb has only the in-frame clones, and not every one. The repertoire includes approximately 1.5 million clones, around 98% of them detected once, and roughly 0.45% sits in the top ten. Trimming shortened V by 0 bases and J by 5 bases, and 5 bases separated the two germline ends. Germline CDR1 is SGDLS and CDR2 is YYNGEE. CDR3 length: 13 amino acids. This clone was recorded once. Different DNA sequences within this sample yield the same CDR3.

The chain uses TRBV9 and TRBJ2-2; no definite D call. This TCR came from a young man in good health. Specimen: naive CD4+ T cells sorted from blood. Sample subset: CD45RA+ positively selected. CDR3: CASSVVRTGELFF. In DNA form, the CDR3 reads TGTGCCAGCAGCGTAGTCAGGACCGGGGAGCTGTTTTTT.